This T cell receptor beta chain was captured by sequencing in a study of T-cell memory formation after mild COVID-19. V was cut by 4 bases and J by 5 bases, with 29 bases left in between. The V gene's germline CDR1 is LGHNT and CDR2 FRNRAP. The CDR3 has 19 amino acids. TCRdb independently ran MiXCR on the 5' RACE reads; one entry per CDR3 protein. This table holds 170,000 or so distinct CDR3 sequences, less than 40% found once. The V and J genes are TRBV12-5 and TRBJ1-2; D is perhaps TRBD1 (5 bases). The sample comprised PBMCs or a T cell subset sorted from them (not recorded which). This clonotype was sampled from an adult woman who had mild COVID-19 (a few samples of this study predate the infection). Cell type and time point are not known. The DNA for the CDR3 is TGTGCTAGTGGTTACTTCTACCGGGACTTAAAACGAGATTGGTATGGCTACACCTTC. Its protein is CASGYFYRDLKRDWYGYTF.